This is a list of T cell receptor beta chains from one sample in a study of blood T cells in healthy people across ages. A single record per CDR3 protein comes from TCRdb applying MiXCR to the 5' RACE reads. The table has 550,000 to 750,000 distinct CDR3 sequences, over 20% seen once. Sequencing input: blood. The receptors stem from a man in his 70s in good health. Each CDR3 is given with its conserved first and last residue. A D gene is named only where the DNA matches it firmly. Some rows have no size entry. The others give once, few or many, or a class for an expanded clone.

>NA|TRBJ1-4|18|NA|TRBV4-1
TGCGCCAGCAGCCAAGTAGTTGGGGGCAGATCAACTAATGAAAAACTGTTTTTT
CASSQVVGGRSTNEKLFF
>few|TRBJ2-7|16|TRBD2|TRBV27
TGTGCCCGCAGTGCCCTTGGGGCGGGAGACGGGTACGAGCAGTACTTC
CARSALGAGDGYEQYF
>NA|TRBJ2-1|17|TRBD2|TRBV20-1
TGCAGTGCTAGGTCGTTGATTAGCGGGGGCCTTACCGATGAGCAGTTCTTC
CSARSLISGGLTDEQFF
>many|TRBJ2-1|19|TRBD2|TRBV20-1
TGCAGTGCTGATCCCAATCGTAGCGGGAGGGGGAGCTCCTACAATGAGCAGTTCTTC
CSADPNRSGRGSSYNEQFF
>NA|TRBJ2-1|13|TRBD2|TRBV6-4
TGTGCCAGCAGGCGGACTAGCTCGTCTGAGCAGTTCTTC
CASRRTSSSEQFF
>few|TRBJ1-2|14|NA|TRBV11-2
TGTGCCAGCAGCCTTACGTCTACTAACTATGGCTACACCTTC
CASSLTSTNYGYTF
>many|TRBJ2-7|13|NA|TRBV7-6
TGTGCCAGCAGCGCGGGACAGAGCTACGAGCAGTACTTC
CASSAGQSYEQYF
>few|TRBJ2-5|16|NA|TRBV28
TGTGCCAGCAGTCTCCGGGACACCACCGGTTTGGAGACCCAGTACTTC
CASSLRDTTGLETQYF
>NA|TRBJ2-1|15|TRBD2|TRBV5-1
TGCGCCAGCAGCCTAACTCTAGCGGGTAGAAATGAGCAGTTCTTC
CASSLTLAGRNEQFF
>NA|TRBJ1-2|13|NA|TRBV7-9
TGTGCCAGCAGCTTACAGTCCAGGGATGGCTACACCTTC
CASSLQSRDGYTF
>NA|TRBJ1-6|13|NA|TRBV12-3/TRBV12-4
TGTGCCAGCAGCGGACAGCCTAATTCACCCCTCCACTTT
CASSGQPNSPLHF
>few|TRBJ2-5|14|TRBD2|TRBV10-3
TGTGCCATCGGGGCAACTAGCGGCTGGGAGACCCAGTACTTC
CAIGATSGWETQYF
>few|TRBJ1-5|12|NA|TRBV20-1
TGCAGTGCTTTAAGGGGAAATCAGCCCCAGCATTTT
CSALRGNQPQHF
>NA|TRBJ2-2|13|NA|TRBV20-1
TGCAGTGCTAGAGAACTAGCAGCTCGGGAGCTGTTTTTT
CSARELAARELFF
>NA|TRBJ2-1|15|NA|TRBV6-2/TRBV6-3
TGTGCCAGCAGTTTGCACCTTAGCTCCTACAATGAGCAGTTCTTC
CASSLHLSSYNEQFF
>many|TRBJ1-5|15|NA|TRBV20-1
TGCAGTGCTAACCGAGGTTCTGATAGCAATCAGCCCCAGCATTTT
CSANRGSDSNQPQHF
>NA|TRBJ2-7|14|TRBD1|TRBV7-2
TGTGCCAGCAGCTTAGGGGACAGGGTCCACGAGCAGTACTTC
CASSLGDRVHEQYF
>NA|TRBJ1-1|15|NA|TRBV12-3/TRBV12-4
TGTGCCAGCACCCTGTCGCAGGGCGTCGGCACTGAAGCTTTCTTT
CASTLSQGVGTEAFF
>NA|TRBJ2-1|15|NA|TRBV6-2/TRBV6-3
TGTGCCAGCAGCCTAAGCGCCCCCTCCTACAATGAGCAGTTCTTC
CASSLSAPSYNEQFF
>few|TRBJ2-1|14|TRBD1|TRBV29-1
TGCAGCGTTGCCCCCGGGACAGGGGTAAATGAGCAGTTCTTC
CSVAPGTGVNEQFF
>medium-sized|TRBJ1-3|15|NA|TRBV7-9
TGTGCCAGCAGCCTCACAGGGCTCTCTGGAAACACCATATATTTT
CASSLTGLSGNTIYF
>NA|TRBJ2-1|15|NA|TRBV20-1
TGCAGTGCTAGACGGGAAACTCGAGGGTACAATGGGCAGTTCTTC
CSARRETRGYNGQFF
>NA|TRBJ1-1|16|TRBD1|TRBV27
TGTGCCAGCAAGCGGAGGACAGGGGGTTTGGGGACTGAAGCTTTCTTT
CASKRRTGGLGTEAFF
>NA|TRBJ2-5|15|NA|TRBV6-5
TGTGCCAGCAGTTACTCGACAGATCCTCAAGAGACCCAGTACTTC
CASSYSTDPQETQYF
>many|TRBJ2-1|20|TRBD2|TRBV20-1
TGCAGTGCTAGAGATCCCCCGGGTAGCGGGGGTCTTTCATCCTACAATGAGCAGTTCTTC
CSARDPPGSGGLSSYNEQFF
>few|TRBJ2-5|16|TRBD2|TRBV7-7
TGTGCTAGCAGCTTAGTTCCCCTAGCGGGGCAAGAGACCCAGTACTTC
CASSLVPLAGQETQYF
>NA|TRBJ2-1|14|TRBD2|TRBV19
TGTGCCAGTAGTATAGCGGGAGGGCAGAATGAGCAGTTCTTC
CASSIAGGQNEQFF
>many|TRBJ1-2|14|NA|TRBV3-1
TGTGCCAGCAGCCAAGTGGCTATGAACTATGGCTACACCTTC
CASSQVAMNYGYTF
>few|TRBJ2-4|14|TRBD2|TRBV3-1
TGTGCCAGCAGCCCTCCGGGACTAGTCGCCATTCAGTACTTC
CASSPPGLVAIQYF